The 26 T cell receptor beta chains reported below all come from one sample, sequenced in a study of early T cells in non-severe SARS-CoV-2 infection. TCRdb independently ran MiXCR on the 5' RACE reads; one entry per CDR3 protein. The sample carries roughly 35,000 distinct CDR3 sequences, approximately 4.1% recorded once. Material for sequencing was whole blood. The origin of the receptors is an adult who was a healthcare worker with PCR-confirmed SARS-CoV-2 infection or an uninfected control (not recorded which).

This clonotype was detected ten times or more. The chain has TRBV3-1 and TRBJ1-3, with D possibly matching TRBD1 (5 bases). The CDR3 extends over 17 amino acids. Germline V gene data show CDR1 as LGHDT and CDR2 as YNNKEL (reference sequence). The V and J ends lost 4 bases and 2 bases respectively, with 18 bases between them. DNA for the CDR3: TGTGCCAGCAGCCGCACAGTGGGACTTTCTACTGGAAACACCATATATTTT. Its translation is CASSRTVGLSTGNTIYF.

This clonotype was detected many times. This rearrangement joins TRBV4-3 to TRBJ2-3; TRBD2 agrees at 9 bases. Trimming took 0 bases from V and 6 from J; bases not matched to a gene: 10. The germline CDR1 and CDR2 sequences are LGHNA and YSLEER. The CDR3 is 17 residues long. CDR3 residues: CASSQDESGGFGDTQYF. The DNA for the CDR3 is TGCGCCAGCAGCCAAGATGAGAGCGGGGGGTTTGGGGATACGCAGTATTTT.

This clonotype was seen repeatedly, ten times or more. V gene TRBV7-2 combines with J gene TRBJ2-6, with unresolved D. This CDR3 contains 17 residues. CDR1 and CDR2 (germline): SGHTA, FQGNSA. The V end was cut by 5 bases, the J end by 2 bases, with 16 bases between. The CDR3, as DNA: TGTGCCAGCAGCGAACCATTAGGTACCCCTGGGGCCAACGTCCTGACTTTC. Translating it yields CASSEPLGTPGANVLTF.

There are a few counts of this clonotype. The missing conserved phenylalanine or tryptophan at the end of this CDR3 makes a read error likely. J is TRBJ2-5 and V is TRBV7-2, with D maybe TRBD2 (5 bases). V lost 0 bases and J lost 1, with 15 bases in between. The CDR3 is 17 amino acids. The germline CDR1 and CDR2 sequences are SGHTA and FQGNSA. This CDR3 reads CASSLARGSGAQETQYL. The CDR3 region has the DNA TGTGCCAGCAGCTTAGCGAGAGGCAGCGGAGCCCAAGAGACCCAGTACCTC.

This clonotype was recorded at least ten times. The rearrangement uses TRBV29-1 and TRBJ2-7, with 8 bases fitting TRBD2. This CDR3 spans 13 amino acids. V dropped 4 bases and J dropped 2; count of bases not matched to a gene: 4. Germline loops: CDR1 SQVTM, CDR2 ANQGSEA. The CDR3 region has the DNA TGCAGCGTTGGGCTCGGGGGGGCCTACGAGCAGTACTTC. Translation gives CSVGLGGAYEQYF.

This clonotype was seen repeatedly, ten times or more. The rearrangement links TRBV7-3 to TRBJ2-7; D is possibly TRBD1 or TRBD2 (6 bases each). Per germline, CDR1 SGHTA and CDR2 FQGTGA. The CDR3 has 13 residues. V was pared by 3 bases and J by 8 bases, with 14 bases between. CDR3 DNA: TGTGCCAGCAGCTTCTCTAGGGGGGAGCAGCAGTACTTC. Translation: CASSFSRGEQQYF.

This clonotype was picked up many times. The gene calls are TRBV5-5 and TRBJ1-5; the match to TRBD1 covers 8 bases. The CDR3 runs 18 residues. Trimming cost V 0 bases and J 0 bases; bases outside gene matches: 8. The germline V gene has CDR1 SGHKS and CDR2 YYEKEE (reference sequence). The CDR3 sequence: CASSLDPGGLYSNQPQHF. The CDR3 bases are TGTGCCAGCAGCTTGGATCCAGGGGGCCTTTATAGCAATCAGCCCCAGCATTTT.

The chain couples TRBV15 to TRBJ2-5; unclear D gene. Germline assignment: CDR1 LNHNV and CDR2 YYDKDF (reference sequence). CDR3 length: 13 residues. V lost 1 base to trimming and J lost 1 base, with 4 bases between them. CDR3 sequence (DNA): TGTGCCACCAGCAGAGTTCTCCAAGAGACCCAGTACTTC. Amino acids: CATSRVLQETQYF.

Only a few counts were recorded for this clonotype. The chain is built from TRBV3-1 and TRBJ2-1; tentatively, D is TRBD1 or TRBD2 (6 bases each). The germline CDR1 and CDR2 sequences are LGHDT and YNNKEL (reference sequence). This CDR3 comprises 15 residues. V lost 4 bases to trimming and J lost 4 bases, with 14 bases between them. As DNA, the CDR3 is TGTGCCAGCAGCCCTGGTCAAGGGGGGTACAATGAGCAGTTCTTC. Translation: CASSPGQGGYNEQFF.

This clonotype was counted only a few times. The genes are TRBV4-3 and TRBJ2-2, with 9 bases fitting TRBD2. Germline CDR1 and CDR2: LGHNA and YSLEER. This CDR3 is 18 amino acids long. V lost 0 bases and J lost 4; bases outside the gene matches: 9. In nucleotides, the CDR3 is TGCGCCAGCAGCCAAGATCGGGCTAGCGGGACACGCACCGGGGAGCTGTTTTTT. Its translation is CASSQDRASGTRTGELFF.

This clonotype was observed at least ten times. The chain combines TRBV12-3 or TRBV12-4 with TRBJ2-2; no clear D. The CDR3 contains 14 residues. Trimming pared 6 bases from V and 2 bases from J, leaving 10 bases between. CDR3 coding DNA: TGTGCCAGCAGCCCACGGCTCAACACCGGGGAGCTGTTTTTT. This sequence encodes CASSPRLNTGELFF.

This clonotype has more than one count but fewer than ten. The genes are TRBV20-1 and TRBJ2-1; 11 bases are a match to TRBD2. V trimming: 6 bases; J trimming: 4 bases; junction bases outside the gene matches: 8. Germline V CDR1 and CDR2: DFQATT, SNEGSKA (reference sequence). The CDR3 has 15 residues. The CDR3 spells CSAALGLAAYNEQFF. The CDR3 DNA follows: TGCAGTGCAGCCTTGGGACTAGCGGCATACAATGAGCAGTTCTTC.

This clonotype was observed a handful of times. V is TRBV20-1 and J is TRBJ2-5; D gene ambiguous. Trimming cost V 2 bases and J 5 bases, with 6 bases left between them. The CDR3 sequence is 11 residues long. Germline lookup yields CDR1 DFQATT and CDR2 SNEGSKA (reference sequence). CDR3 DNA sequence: TGCAGTGCTAGACACCGGGAGACCCAGTACTTC. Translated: CSARHRETQYF.

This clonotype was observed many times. CDR3 sequence (DNA): TGTGCCAGCAGTGGCGACTCCTACAATGAGCAGTTCTTC. Translated, it gives CASSGDSYNEQFF. The chain employs TRBV9 and TRBJ2-1; D is unclear. Per germline, CDR1 SGDLS and CDR2 YYNGEE. V lost 5 bases, J lost 0 bases, and 6 bases lay in between. This CDR3 spans 13 amino acids.

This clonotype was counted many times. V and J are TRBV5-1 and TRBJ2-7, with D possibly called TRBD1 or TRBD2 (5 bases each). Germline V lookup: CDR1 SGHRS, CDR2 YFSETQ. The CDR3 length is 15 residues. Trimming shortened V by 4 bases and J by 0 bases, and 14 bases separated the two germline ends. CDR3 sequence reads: CASSVRDASSYEQYF. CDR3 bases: TGCGCCAGCAGCGTCCGGGACGCCAGCTCCTACGAGCAGTACTTC.

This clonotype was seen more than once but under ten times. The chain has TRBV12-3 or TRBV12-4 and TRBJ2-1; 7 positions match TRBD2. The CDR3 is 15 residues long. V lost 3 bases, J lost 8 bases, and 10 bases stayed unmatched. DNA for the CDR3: TGTGCCAGCAGTTTTAGGAGCGGGGTTAACGATGAGCAGTTCTTC. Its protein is CASSFRSGVNDEQFF.

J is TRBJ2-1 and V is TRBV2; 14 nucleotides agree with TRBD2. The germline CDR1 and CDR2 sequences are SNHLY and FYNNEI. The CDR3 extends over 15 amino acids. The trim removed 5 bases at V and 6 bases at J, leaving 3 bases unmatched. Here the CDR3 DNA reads TGTGCCAGCAGTCAGGGACTAGCGGGAGCCAATGAGCAGTTCTTC. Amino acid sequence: CASSQGLAGANEQFF. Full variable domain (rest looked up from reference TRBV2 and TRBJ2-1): EPEVTQTPSHQVTQMGQEVILRCVPISNHLYFYWYRQILGQKVEFLVSFYNNEISEKSEIFDDQFSVERPDGSNFTLKIRSTKLEDSAMYFCASSQGLAGANEQFFGPGTRLTVL.

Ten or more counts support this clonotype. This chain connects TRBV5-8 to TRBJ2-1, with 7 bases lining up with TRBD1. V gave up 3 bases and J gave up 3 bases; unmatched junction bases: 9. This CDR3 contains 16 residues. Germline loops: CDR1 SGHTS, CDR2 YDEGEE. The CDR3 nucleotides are TGTGCCAGCAGCTCCGGGACAGACCTCCTCTACAATGAGCAGTTCTTC. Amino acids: CASSSGTDLLYNEQFF.

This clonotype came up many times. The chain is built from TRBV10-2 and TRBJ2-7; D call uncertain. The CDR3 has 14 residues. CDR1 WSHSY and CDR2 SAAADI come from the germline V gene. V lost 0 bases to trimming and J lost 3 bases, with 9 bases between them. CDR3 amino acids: CASSESTLDYEQYV. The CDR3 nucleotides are TGCGCCAGCAGTGAGTCGACTTTGGACTACGAGCAGTACGTC.

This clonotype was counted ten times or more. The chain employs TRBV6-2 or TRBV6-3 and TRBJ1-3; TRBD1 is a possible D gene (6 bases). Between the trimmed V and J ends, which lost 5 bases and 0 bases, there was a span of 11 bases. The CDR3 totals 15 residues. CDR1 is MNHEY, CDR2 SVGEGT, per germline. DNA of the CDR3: TGTGCCAGCAGTAAACGACAGGACTCTGGAAACACCATATATTTT. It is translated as CASSKRQDSGNTIYF.

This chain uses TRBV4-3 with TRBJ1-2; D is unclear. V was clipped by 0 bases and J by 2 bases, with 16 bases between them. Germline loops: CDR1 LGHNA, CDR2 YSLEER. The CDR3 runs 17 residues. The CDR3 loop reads CASSQDPVGGSNYGYTF. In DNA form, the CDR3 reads TGCGCCAGCAGCCAAGATCCGGTGGGAGGCTCGAACTATGGCTACACCTTC.

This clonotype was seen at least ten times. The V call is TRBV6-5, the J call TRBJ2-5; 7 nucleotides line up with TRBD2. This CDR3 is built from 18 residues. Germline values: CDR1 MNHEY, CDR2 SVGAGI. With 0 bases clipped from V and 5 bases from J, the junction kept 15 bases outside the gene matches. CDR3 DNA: TGTGCCAGCAGTTACTCGAACTTAAGCGGGGTCTTTTTGGAGACCCAGTACTTC. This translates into CASSYSNLSGVFLETQYF.

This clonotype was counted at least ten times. CDR3 residues: CASGPPGTSGRGEQYF. CDR3 bases: TGTGCCAGCGGCCCCCCCGGGACTAGCGGGAGAGGCGAGCAGTACTTC. The rearrangement joins TRBV7-2 to TRBJ2-7; 14 positions match TRBD2. The CDR3 runs 16 residues. The germline CDR1 and CDR2 sequences are SGHTA and FQGNSA. J lost 6 bases, V lost 8 bases, and 12 bases had no gene match.

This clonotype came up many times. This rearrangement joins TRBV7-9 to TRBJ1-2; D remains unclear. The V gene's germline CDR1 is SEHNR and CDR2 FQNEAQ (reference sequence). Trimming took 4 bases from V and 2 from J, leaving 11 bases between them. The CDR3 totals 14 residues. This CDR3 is CASSSLTENYGYTF. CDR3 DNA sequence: TGTGCCAGCAGCTCCCTAACCGAGAACTATGGCTACACCTTC. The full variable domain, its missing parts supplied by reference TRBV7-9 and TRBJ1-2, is DTGVSQNPRHKITKRGQNVTFRCDPISEHNRLYWYRQTLGQGPEFLTYFQNEAQLEKSRLLSDRFSAERPKGSFSTLEIQRTEQGDSAMYLCASSSLTENYGYTFGSGTRLTVV.

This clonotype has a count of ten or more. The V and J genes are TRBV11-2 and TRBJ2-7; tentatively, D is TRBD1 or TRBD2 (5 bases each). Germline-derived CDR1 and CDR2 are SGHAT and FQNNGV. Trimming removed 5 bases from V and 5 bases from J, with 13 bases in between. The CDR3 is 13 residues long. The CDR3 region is CASSIPGRDEQYV. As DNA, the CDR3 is TGTGCCAGCAGCATCCCGGGGCGCGACGAGCAGTACGTC.

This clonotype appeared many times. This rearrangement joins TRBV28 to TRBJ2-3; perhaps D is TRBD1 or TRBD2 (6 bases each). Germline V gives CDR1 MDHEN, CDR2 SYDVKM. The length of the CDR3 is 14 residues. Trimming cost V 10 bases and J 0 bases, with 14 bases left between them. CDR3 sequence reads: CAINRGLSTDTQYF. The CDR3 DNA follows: TGTGCCATAAACCGGGGGCTAAGCACAGATACGCAGTATTTT. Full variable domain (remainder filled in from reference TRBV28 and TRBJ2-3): DVKVTQSSRYLVKRTGEKVFLECVQDMDHENMFWYRQDPGLGLRLIYFSYDVKMKEKGDIPEGYSVSREKKERFSLILESASTNQTSMYLCAINRGLSTDTQYFGPGTRLTVL.